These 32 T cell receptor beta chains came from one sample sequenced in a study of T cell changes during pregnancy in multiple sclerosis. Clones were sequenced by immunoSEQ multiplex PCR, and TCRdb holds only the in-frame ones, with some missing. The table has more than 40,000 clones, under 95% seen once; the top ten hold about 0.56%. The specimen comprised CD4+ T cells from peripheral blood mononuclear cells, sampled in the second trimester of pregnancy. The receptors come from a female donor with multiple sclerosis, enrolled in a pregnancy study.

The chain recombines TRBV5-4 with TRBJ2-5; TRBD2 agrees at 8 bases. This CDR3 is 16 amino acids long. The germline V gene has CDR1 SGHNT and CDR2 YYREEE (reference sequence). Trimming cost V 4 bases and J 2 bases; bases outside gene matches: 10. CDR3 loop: CASSALGGGLQETQYF. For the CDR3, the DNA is TGTGCCAGCAGCGCCCTGGGCGGGGGGCTTCAAGAGACCCAGTACTTC.

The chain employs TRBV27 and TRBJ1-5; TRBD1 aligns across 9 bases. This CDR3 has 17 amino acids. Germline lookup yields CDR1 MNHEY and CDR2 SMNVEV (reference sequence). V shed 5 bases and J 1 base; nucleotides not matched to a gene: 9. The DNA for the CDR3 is TGTGCCAGCAGTCCTCAAACAGGGGGCCCCAGCAATCAGCCCCAGCATTTT. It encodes CASSPQTGGPSNQPQHF.

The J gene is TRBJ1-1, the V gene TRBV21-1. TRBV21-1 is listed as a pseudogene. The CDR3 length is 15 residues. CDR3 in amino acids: CASRKVGGHKTEAFF. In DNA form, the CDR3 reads TGTGCCAGCAGGAAAGTCGGGGGGCATAAGACTGAAGCTTTCTTT.

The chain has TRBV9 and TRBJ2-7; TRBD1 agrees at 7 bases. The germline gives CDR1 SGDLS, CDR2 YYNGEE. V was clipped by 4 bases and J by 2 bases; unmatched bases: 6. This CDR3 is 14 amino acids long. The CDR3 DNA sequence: TGTGCCAGCAGCACAGGGGTAAGCCCCTACGAGCAGTACTTC. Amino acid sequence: CASSTGVSPYEQYF.

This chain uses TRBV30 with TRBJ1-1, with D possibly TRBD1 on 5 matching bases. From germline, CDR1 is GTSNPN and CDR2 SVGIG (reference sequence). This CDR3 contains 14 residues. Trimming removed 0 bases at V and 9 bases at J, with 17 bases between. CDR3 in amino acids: CAWSVEVVRGQAFF. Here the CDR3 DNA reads TGTGCCTGGAGTGTAGAGGTAGTGCGGGGACAAGCTTTCTTT.

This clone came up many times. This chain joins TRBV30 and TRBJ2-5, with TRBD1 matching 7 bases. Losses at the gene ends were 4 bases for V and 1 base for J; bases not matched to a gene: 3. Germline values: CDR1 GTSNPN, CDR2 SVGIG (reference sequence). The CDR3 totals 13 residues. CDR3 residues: CAWNRGFQETQYF. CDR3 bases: TGTGCCTGGAACAGGGGCTTCCAAGAGACCCAGTACTTC.

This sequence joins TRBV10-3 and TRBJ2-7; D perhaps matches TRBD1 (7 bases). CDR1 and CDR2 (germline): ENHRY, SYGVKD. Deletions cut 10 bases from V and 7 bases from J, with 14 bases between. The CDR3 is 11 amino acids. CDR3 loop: CATDQGGEQYF. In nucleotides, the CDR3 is TGTGCCACGGACCAGGGGGGAGAGCAGTACTTC.

This chain's CDR3 is CASSQEIILSSGANVLTF. CDR3 sequence (DNA): TGCGCCAGCAGCCAAGAAATAATCCTCTCCTCTGGGGCCAACGTCCTGACTTTC. The chain couples TRBV4-3 to TRBJ2-6; no reliable D call. The germline gives CDR1 LGHNA, CDR2 YSLEER. The CDR3 covers 18 residues. With 0 bases removed from V and 0 bases from J, the gap between germline ends came to 12 bases.

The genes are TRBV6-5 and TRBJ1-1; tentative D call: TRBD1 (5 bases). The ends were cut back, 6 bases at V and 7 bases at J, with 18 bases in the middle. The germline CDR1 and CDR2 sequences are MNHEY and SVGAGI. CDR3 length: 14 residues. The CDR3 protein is CASRLDSSLLEAFF. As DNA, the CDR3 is TGTGCCAGCAGGCTCGACAGTTCCTTGCTTGAAGCTTTCTTT.

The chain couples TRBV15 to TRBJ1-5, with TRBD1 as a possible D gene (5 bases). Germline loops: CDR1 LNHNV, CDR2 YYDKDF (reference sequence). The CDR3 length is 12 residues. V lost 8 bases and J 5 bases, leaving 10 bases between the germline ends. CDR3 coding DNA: TGTGCCACCCGGGGGGAGGATCAGCCCCAGCATTTT. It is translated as CATRGEDQPQHF.

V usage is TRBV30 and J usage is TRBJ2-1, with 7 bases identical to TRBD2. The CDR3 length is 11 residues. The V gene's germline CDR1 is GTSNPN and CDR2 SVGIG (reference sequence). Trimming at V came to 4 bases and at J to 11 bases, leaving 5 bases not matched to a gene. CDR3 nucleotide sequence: TGTGCCTGGATGGCGGGGGTGCAGCAGTTCTTC. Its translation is CAWMAGVQQFF.

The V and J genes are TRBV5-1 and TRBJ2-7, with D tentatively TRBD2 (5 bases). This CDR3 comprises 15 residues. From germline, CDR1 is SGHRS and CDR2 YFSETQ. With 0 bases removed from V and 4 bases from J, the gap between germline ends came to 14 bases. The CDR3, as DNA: TGCGCCAGCAGCTTGGTTGCAGGAGGAGGATACGAGCAGTACTTC. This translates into CASSLVAGGGYEQYF.

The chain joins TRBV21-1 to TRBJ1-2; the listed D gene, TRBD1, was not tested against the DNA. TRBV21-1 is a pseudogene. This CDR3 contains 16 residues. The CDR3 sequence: CASSKAYRQANYGYTF. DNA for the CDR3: TGTGCCAGCAGCAAAGCTTACCGACAGGCGAACTATGGCTACACCTTC.

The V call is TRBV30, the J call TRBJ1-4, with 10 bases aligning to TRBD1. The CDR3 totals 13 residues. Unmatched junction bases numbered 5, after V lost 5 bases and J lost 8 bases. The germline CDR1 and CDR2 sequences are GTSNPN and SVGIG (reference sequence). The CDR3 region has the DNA TGTGCCTGGGGCAGACAGGGGGCCGAAAAACTGTTTTTT. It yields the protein CAWGRQGAEKLFF.

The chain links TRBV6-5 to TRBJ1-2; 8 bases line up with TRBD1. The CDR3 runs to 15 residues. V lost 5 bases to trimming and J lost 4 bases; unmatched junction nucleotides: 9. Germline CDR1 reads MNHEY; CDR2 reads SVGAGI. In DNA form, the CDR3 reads TGTGCCAGCAGTGGGTCACAGGGGGTTAGCTATGGCTACACCTTC. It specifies CASSGSQGVSYGYTF.

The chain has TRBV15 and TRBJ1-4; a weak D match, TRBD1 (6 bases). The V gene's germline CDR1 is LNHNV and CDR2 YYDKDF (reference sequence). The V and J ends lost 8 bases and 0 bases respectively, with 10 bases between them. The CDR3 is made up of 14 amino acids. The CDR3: CATVTGPTNEKLFF. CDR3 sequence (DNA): TGTGCCACCGTTACAGGGCCAACTAATGAAAAACTGTTTTTT.

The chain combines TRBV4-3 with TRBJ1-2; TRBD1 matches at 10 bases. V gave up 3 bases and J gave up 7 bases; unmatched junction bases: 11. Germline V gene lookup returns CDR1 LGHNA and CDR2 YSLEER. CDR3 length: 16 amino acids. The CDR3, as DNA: TGCGCCAGCAGCCATACCGGGACAGGGGTACGTCGTGGCTACACCTTC. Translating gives CASSHTGTGVRRGYTF.

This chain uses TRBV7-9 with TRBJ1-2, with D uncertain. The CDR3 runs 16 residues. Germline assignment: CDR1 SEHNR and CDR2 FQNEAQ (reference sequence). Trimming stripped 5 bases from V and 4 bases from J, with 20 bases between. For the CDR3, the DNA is TGTGCCAGCAGCCCGGGAAGAGGCAGCCCAGTCTATGGCTACACCTTC. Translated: CASSPGRGSPVYGYTF.

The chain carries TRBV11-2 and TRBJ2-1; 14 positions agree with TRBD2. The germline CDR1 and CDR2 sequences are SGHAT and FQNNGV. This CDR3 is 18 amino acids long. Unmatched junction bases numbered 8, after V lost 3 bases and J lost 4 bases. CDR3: CASSFLGGLAGGYNEQFF. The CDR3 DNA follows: TGTGCCAGCAGCTTCCTAGGAGGACTAGCGGGGGGATACAATGAGCAGTTCTTC. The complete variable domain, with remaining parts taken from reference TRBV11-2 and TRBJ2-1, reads EAGVAQSPRYKIIEKRQSVAFWCNPISGHATLYWYQQILGQGPKLLIQFQNNGVVDDSQLPKDRFSAERLKGVDSTLKIQPAKLEDSAVYLCASSFLGGLAGGYNEQFFGPGTRLTVL.

CDR3 bases: TGTGCCAGCAGCGTTCAGGGGGCGCGAGAAACGCAGTATTTT. It is translated as CASSVQGARETQYF. The V call is TRBV9, the J call TRBJ2-3; TRBD1 agrees at 8 bases. CDR1 SGDLS and CDR2 YYNGEE come from the germline V gene. The CDR3 has 14 amino acids. Losses at the gene ends were 2 bases for V and 9 bases for J; bases not matched to a gene: 8.

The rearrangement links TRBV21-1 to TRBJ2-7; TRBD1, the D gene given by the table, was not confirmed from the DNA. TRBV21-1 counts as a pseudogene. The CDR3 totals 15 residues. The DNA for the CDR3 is TGTGCCAGCAGCAAACTCCACAGGGAGAATAACGAGCAGTACTTC. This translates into CASSKLHRENNEQYF.

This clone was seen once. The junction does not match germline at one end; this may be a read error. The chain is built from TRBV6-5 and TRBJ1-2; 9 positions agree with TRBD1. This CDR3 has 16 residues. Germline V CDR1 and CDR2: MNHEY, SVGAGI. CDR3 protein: CASSYRGPQLTGGIPF. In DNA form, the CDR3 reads TGTGCCAGCAGTTACCGGGGCCCCCAGCTAACAGGGGGCATCCCCTTC.

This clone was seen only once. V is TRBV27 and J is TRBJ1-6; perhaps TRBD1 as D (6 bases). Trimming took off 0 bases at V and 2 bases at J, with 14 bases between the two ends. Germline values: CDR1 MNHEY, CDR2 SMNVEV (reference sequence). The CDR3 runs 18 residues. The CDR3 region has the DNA TGTGCCAGCAGTTTATCCCTGGGGAGGGGGGCCTATAATTCACCCCTCCACTTT. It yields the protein CASSLSLGRGAYNSPLHF.

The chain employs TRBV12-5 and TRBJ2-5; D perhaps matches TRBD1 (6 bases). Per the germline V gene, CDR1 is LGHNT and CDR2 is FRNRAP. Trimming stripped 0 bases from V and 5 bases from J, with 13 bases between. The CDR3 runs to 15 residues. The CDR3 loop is CASGLVIDRTETQYF. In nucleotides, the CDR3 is TGTGCTAGTGGTTTGGTAATAGACAGGACGGAGACCCAGTACTTC.

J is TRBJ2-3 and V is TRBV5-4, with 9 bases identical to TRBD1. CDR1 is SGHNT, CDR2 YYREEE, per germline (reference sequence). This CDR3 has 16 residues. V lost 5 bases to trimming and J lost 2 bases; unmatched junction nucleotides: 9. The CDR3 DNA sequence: TGTGCCAGCAGGAAACCGGGACAGGGCAACACAGATACGCAGTATTTT. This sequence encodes CASRKPGQGNTDTQYF.

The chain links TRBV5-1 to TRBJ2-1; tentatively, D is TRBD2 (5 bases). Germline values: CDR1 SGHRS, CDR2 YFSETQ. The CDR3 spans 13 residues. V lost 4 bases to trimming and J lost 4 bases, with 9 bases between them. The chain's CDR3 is CASSMTGYNEQFF. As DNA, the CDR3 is TGCGCCAGCAGCATGACGGGATACAATGAGCAGTTCTTC.

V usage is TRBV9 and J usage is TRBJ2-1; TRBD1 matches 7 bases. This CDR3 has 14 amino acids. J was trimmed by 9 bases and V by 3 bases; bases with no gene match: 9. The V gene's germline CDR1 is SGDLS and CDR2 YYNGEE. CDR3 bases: TGTGCCAGCAGCGGCTCGACAGGGCGTGGTGAGCAGTTCTTC. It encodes CASSGSTGRGEQFF.

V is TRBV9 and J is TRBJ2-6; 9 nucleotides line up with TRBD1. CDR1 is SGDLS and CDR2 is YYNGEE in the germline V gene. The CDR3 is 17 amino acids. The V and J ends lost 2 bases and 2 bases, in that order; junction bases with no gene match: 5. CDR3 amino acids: CASSVDRGLPGANVLTF. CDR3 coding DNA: TGTGCCAGCAGCGTGGACAGGGGCCTGCCTGGGGCCAACGTCCTGACTTTC.

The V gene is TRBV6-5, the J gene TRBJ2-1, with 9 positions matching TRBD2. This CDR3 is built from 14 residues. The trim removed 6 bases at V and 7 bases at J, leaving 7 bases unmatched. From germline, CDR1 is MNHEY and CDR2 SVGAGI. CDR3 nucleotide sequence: TGTGCCAGCAGACTCGCGGGGGGGGTAAATGAGCAGTTCTTC. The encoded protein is CASRLAGGVNEQFF.

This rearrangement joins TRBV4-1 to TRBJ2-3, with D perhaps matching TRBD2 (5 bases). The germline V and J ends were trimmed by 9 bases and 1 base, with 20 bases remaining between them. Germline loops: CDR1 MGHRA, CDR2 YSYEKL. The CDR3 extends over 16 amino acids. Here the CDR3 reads CASKLGIPGGTDTQYF. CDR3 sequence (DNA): TGCGCCAGTAAACTAGGCATCCCGGGCGGCACAGATACGCAGTATTTT.

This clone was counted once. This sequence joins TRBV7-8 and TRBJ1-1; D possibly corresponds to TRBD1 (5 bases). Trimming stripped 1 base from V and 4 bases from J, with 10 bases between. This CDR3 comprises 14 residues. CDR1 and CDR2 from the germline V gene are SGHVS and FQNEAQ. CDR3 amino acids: CASSLGAGGTEAFF. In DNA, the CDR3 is TGTGCCAGCAGCTTAGGTGCCGGGGGCACTGAAGCTTTCTTT.

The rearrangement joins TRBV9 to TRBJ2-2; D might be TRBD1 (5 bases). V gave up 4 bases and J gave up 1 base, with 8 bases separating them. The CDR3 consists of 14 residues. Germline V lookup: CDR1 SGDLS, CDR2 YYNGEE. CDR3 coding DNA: TGTGCCAGCAGCAAAACAGGGAACACCGGGGAGCTGTTTTTT. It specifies CASSKTGNTGELFF.